One sample yielded the 24 T cell receptor beta chains listed below, sequenced in a study of cytomegalovirus exposure and HLA in healthy donors. Profiling relied on immunoSEQ multiplex PCR, and the TCRdb table lists in-frame clones only, not all of them. This table holds about 78,000 clones, 96% found once. Sequencing input: PBMCs. These receptors were obtained from a man aged 18 to 30 in good health and CMV-seropositive.

The rearrangement links TRBV27 to TRBJ2-5; 11 nucleotides match TRBD2. Germline V CDR1 and CDR2: MNHEY, SMNVEV (reference sequence). The CDR3 totals 17 residues. V lost 6 bases and J lost 1; bases outside the gene matches: 10. The CDR3 loop is CASSSGRTSGFQETQYF. CDR3 DNA: TGTGCCAGCAGCTCAGGACGGACTAGCGGGTTCCAAGAGACCCAGTACTTC.

This sequence joins TRBV4-1 and TRBJ1-2; 10 nucleotides align to TRBD1. CDR3 length: 15 residues. Losses at the gene ends were 2 bases for V and 7 bases for J; bases not matched to a gene: 7. Germline V lookup: CDR1 MGHRA, CDR2 YSYEKL. The CDR3 protein is CASSQIGTGVFGYTF. The CDR3 DNA follows: TGCGCCAGCAGCCAAATAGGGACAGGGGTCTTTGGCTACACCTTC.

This chain connects TRBV7-2 to TRBJ2-2; D unclear. CDR3 length: 14 residues. Germline V gene data show CDR1 as SGHTA and CDR2 as FQGNSA. Trimming cost V 3 bases and J 2 bases, with 7 bases left between them. The CDR3 DNA follows: TGTGCCAGCAGCTTTTACTTAAACACCGGGGAGCTGTTTTTT. This sequence encodes CASSFYLNTGELFF.

V and J are TRBV27 and TRBJ2-1; 7 bases match TRBD2. The length of the CDR3 is 14 residues. Trimming took 3 bases from V and 7 from J; bases not matched to a gene: 6. Per germline, CDR1 MNHEY and CDR2 SMNVEV (reference sequence). The CDR3 nucleotides are TGTGCCAGCAGTTTGCGCGGGGGTGGGAATGAGCAGTTCTTC. Amino acid sequence: CASSLRGGGNEQFF.

This clone was observed once. The V gene is TRBV27, the J gene TRBJ2-1, with 7 positions matching TRBD1. Germline CDR1 reads MNHEY; CDR2 reads SMNVEV (reference sequence). There are 17 residues in the CDR3. V lost 3 bases, J lost 0 bases, and 8 bases stayed unmatched. The DNA for the CDR3 is TGTGCCAGCAGTTTCCGGGGACAGTTCAGCTCCTACAATGAGCAGTTCTTC. It codes for CASSFRGQFSSYNEQFF.

This chain links TRBV28 with TRBJ1-5; 9 positions match TRBD1. The germline CDR1 and CDR2 sequences are MDHEN and SYDVKM. The V segment lost 6 bases and the J segment 5 bases; nucleotides outside the gene matches: 5. CDR3 length: 14 amino acids. CDR3 amino acids: CASSRDRGDQPQHF. Written as DNA, the CDR3 is TGTGCCAGCAGCCGCGACAGGGGGGATCAGCCCCAGCATTTT.

This chain connects TRBV30 to TRBJ1-2; 7 nucleotides agree with TRBD1. This CDR3 comprises 13 residues. The trim removed 1 base at V and 8 bases at J, leaving 7 bases unmatched. The germline CDR1 and CDR2 sequences are GTSNPN and SVGIG (reference sequence). The CDR3 sequence is CAWSDRGEGGYTF. The CDR3 region has the DNA TGTGCCTGGAGTGACAGGGGAGAAGGCGGCTACACCTTC.

This rearrangement joins TRBV7-5 to TRBJ2-7; the table's D call of TRBD2 was not tested on the DNA. TRBV7-5 is shown as a pseudogene. The CDR3 totals 14 residues. CDR3 DNA sequence: TGTGTCAGAAGCTTAGGAGGGAGGGCCTACGAGCAGTACTTC. Its translation: CVRSLGGRAYEQYF.

The rearrangement joins TRBV2 to TRBJ1-5; 9 bases match TRBD1. CDR3 size: 14 residues. The J segment lost 3 bases and the V segment lost 6 bases, leaving 3 bases of the junction unmatched. Germline-derived CDR1 and CDR2 are SNHLY and FYNNEI. As DNA, the CDR3 is TGTGCCAGCAGCGGGACAGGGAACAATCAGCCCCAGCATTTT. Amino acids: CASSGTGNNQPQHF.

V usage is TRBV30 and J usage is TRBJ2-6; weak D call: TRBD2 (6 bases). Trimming stripped 4 bases from V and 0 bases from J, with 19 bases between. This CDR3 is built from 18 residues. The germline gives CDR1 GTSNPN, CDR2 SVGIG (reference sequence). CDR3 nucleotides: TGTGCCTGGATCTCCGGGGCCGGGGGAAGCTCTGGGGCCAACGTCCTGACTTTC. Protein product: CAWISGAGGSSGANVLTF. The full variable domain, completed using reference TRBV30 and TRBJ2-6, is SQTIHQWPATLVQPVGSPLSLECTVEGTSNPNLYWYRQAAGRGLQLLFYSVGIGQISSEVPQNLSASRPQDRQFILSSKKLLLSDSGFYLCAWISGAGGSSGANVLTFGAGSRLTVL.

Concerning this clone itself: A read error may produce the germline difference seen at one junction end. This chain links TRBV19 with TRBJ1-2; D remains unclear. CDR1 and CDR2 (germline): LNHDA, SQIVND (reference sequence). This CDR3 has 15 residues. CDR3 bases: TGTGCCAGTAGTATAGCCCCCGACCTCAACTACGGCTACACCTTC. This translates into CASSIAPDLNYGYTF. Based on the CDR3 plus reference TRBV19 and TRBJ1-2, the full variable domain is DGGITQSPKYLFRKEGQNVTLSCEQNLNHDAMYWYRQDPGQGLRLIYYSQIVNDFQKGDIAEGYSVSREKKESFPLTVTSAQKNPTAFYLCASSIAPDLNYGYTFGSGTRLTVV.

This clone was seen once. The V and J genes are TRBV27 and TRBJ2-1, with TRBD2 identical over 9 bases. Germline V gene data show CDR1 as MNHEY and CDR2 as SMNVEV (reference sequence). V dropped 8 bases and J dropped 0; count of bases not matched to a gene: 14. CDR3 length: 18 residues. In DNA, the CDR3 is TGTGCCAGCTCCTCGGGCGGGAGGGCCCTGAGCTCCTACAATGAGCAGTTCTTC. Protein: CASSSGGRALSSYNEQFF.

Notes on this clone: The junction departs from the called germline gene at one end, perhaps through a read error. The CDR3 loop is CASSFGVLADNEQFF. The DNA of the CDR3 is TGTGCTAGCAGCTTTGGGGTACTAGCGGACAATGAGCAGTTCTTC. The chain links TRBV7-7 to TRBJ2-1, with 8 bases fitting TRBD2. The germline V gene has CDR1 SSHAT and CDR2 FNYEAQ (reference sequence). The CDR3 is made up of 15 amino acids.

The rearrangement joins TRBV4-1 to TRBJ2-7; TRBD2 is a possible D gene (6 bases). The germline V gene has CDR1 MGHRA and CDR2 YSYEKL. With 0 bases removed from V and 7 bases from J, the gap between germline ends came to 19 bases. The CDR3 runs to 16 residues. CDR3 nucleotide sequence: TGCGCCAGCAGCCAAGATACGGGGCCGAAAGGAGGGGAGCAGTACTTC. As protein: CASSQDTGPKGGEQYF.

This clone was observed once. The chain has TRBV2 and TRBJ2-1; D possibly corresponds to TRBD1 (6 bases). The CDR3 spans 17 residues. Trimming pared 3 bases from V and 6 bases from J, leaving 21 bases between. The V gene's germline CDR1 is SNHLY and CDR2 FYNNEI. The CDR3: CASSDRGRERWFNEQFF. The CDR3 region has the DNA TGTGCCAGCAGTGACAGGGGACGGGAACGATGGTTCAATGAGCAGTTCTTC.

Only one count was recorded for this clone. The genes are TRBV6-5 and TRBJ1-2, with 7 bases identical to TRBD1. Germline V gene sequence: CDR1 MNHEY, CDR2 SVGAGI. Trimming at V came to 0 bases and at J to 6 bases, leaving 4 bases not matched to a gene. This CDR3 region has 14 residues. The CDR3 region is CASSYSTGRHGYTF. For the CDR3, the DNA is TGTGCCAGCAGTTACTCGACAGGGAGGCATGGCTACACCTTC.

The V call is TRBV7-8, the J call TRBJ2-3; the D gene is possibly TRBD2 (6 bases). Germline loops: CDR1 SGHVS, CDR2 FQNEAQ. This CDR3 contains 18 residues. V shed 1 base and J shed 3 bases, with 20 bases lying between them. The CDR3 DNA reads as TGTGCCAGCAGCTTAGTTCAAGTAACGGGAGTGGGTACAGATACGCAGTATTTT. It yields the protein CASSLVQVTGVGTDTQYF.

The chain couples TRBV18 to TRBJ2-5; TRBD2 aligns across 11 bases. This CDR3 is 16 amino acids long. Looked up from germline, CDR1 is KGHSH and CDR2 is LQKENI. The ends lost 2 bases at V and 2 bases at J; junction bases unmatched: 4. The CDR3 sequence: CASSPLGLAEQETQYF. In DNA, the CDR3 is TGTGCCAGCTCACCATTGGGACTAGCGGAACAAGAGACCCAGTACTTC.

The chain couples TRBV11-2 to TRBJ2-3, with TRBD1 matching over 7 bases. With V trimmed by 3 bases and J by 2 bases, 5 bases remained unmatched. The CDR3 length is 15 residues. Germline CDR1 is SGHAT and CDR2 is FQNNGV. This CDR3 reads CASSFRGGITDTQYF. The CDR3 DNA is TGTGCCAGCAGCTTTAGAGGGGGCATCACAGATACGCAGTATTTT.

The J gene is TRBJ2-7, the V gene TRBV11-2, with 9 bases fitting TRBD1. This CDR3 has 13 amino acids. Germline CDR1 SGHAT, CDR2 FQNNGV. V was clipped by 3 bases and J by 5 bases; unmatched bases: 2. The CDR3: CASSFGTGNEQYF. Written as DNA, the CDR3 is TGTGCCAGCAGCTTCGGGACAGGGAACGAGCAGTACTTC.

CDR3 amino acids: CASSHEISTDTQYF. As DNA, the CDR3 is TGCGCCAGCAGCCACGAAATCAGTACAGATACGCAGTATTTT. The chain uses TRBV4-1 and TRBJ2-3; no clear D. The CDR3 has 14 residues. Germline CDR1 is MGHRA and CDR2 is YSYEKL. The V gene lost 3 bases and the J gene lost 3 bases, with 10 bases spanning the gap.

The CDR3 DNA sequence: TGTGCCAGCAGTTACTCCACAGGGGTTGAGAATGAGCAGTTCTTC. Translated, it gives CASSYSTGVENEQFF. V usage is TRBV6-5 and J usage is TRBJ2-1, with 7 positions matching TRBD1. The CDR3 has 15 amino acids. Germline CDR1 is MNHEY and CDR2 is SVGAGI. V shed 0 bases and J 7 bases; nucleotides not matched to a gene: 6.

V usage is TRBV30 and J usage is TRBJ1-2; D ambiguous. Germline V gives CDR1 GTSNPN, CDR2 SVGIG (reference sequence). Between the trimmed V and J ends, which lost 2 bases and 4 bases, there was a span of 8 bases. CDR3 size: 12 residues. Here the CDR3 reads CAWSPPVYGYTF. For the CDR3, the DNA is TGTGCCTGGAGTCCCCCTGTCTATGGCTACACCTTC.

V usage is TRBV30 and J usage is TRBJ2-3; TRBD2 agrees at 9 bases. Germline CDR1 is GTSNPN and CDR2 is SVGIG (reference sequence). CDR3 length: 11 amino acids. Trimming removed 3 bases from V and 14 bases from J; junction bases left unmatched: 6. The DNA of the CDR3 is TGTGCCTGGAGGCCAGCGGGAGGTCCGTATTTT. Residues: CAWRPAGGPYF. The variable domain in full, with the rest retrieved from reference TRBV30 and TRBJ2-3, is SQTIHQWPATLVQPVGSPLSLECTVEGTSNPNLYWYRQAAGRGLQLLFYSVGIGQISSEVPQNLSASRPQDRQFILSSKKLLLSDSGFYLCAWRPAGGPYFGPGTRLTVL.